A selection of T cell receptor beta chains follows, all from one sample in a study of control samples from healthy donors and cancer patients. Produced via immunoSEQ multiplex PCR; TCRdb's table is partial and in-frame only. The profile shows fewer than 120,000 clones, 70% to 90% of them singletons. Material: PBMCs. These receptors originate from a woman aged 60-75 years with lung cancer. CDR3s include the opening cysteine and the closing phenylalanine or tryptophan. Fields, in order: clone size, V gene, CDR3 protein. Rows give clone size only sometimes, using once, few, many, or a class for an expanded clone.

abundance: NA
v_gene: TRBV27
CDR3aa: CASSPLGPGYGYTF

abundance: NA
v_gene: TRBV6-6
CDR3aa: CASSYTDRGPGYGYTF

abundance: once
v_gene: TRBV18
CDR3aa: CASSPGTEVYEQYF

abundance: NA
v_gene: TRBV9
CDR3aa: CASSSRGGSPYQETQYF

abundance: NA
v_gene: TRBV15
CDR3aa: CATSTDFRTDTQYF

abundance: NA
v_gene: TRBV4-1
CDR3aa: CASSQPGTVPTDTQYF

abundance: NA
v_gene: TRBV5-1
CDR3aa: CASRGQEDLEAFF

abundance: NA
v_gene: TRBV5-6
CDR3aa: CASDAAYGSTEAFF

abundance: NA
v_gene: TRBV7-9
CDR3aa: CASSLEVSGPYNEQFF

abundance: NA
v_gene: TRBV19
CDR3aa: CASSPPRGNEQFF

abundance: NA
v_gene: TRBV28
CDR3aa: CASTPQGRGFTDTQYF

abundance: NA
v_gene: TRBV6-5
CDR3aa: CASNRDPGHPYEQYF

abundance: NA
v_gene: TRBV30
CDR3aa: CAWSVGETQYF

abundance: NA
v_gene: TRBV6-1
CDR3aa: CASSERGPRSEQYF

abundance: NA
v_gene: TRBV6-1
CDR3aa: CASSEIGWGGQYTQYF

abundance: NA
v_gene: TRBV6-5
CDR3aa: CASRTGMSYEQYF

abundance: NA
v_gene: TRBV6-1
CDR3aa: CASSDGQGAGNTIYF

abundance: NA
v_gene: TRBV19
CDR3aa: CASSLGYQETQYF

abundance: NA
v_gene: TRBV4-1
CDR3aa: CASSQVAGGANYGYTF

abundance: NA
v_gene: TRBV19
CDR3aa: CASSTDRVRLALNTEAFF

abundance: once
v_gene: TRBV30
CDR3aa: CAWSVSGDRGRSWAKNIQYF

abundance: NA
v_gene: TRBV7-9
CDR3aa: CASSLTLIQGRYSGNTIYF

abundance: NA
v_gene: TRBV11-1
CDR3aa: CASSLSGGNVAETQYF

abundance: NA
v_gene: TRBV5-1
CDR3aa: CASSLAGVTEAFF

abundance: NA
v_gene: TRBV12-3/TRBV12-4
CDR3aa: CASSQGNYGYTF

abundance: NA
v_gene: TRBV19
CDR3aa: CASSIGGSLGEQYF

abundance: NA
v_gene: TRBV9
CDR3aa: CASSVGGRTNYGYTF

abundance: NA
v_gene: TRBV11-1
CDR3aa: CASSPEAFQMNTEAFF

abundance: NA
v_gene: TRBV4-2
CDR3aa: CASSQGAGESKTQYF

abundance: once
v_gene: TRBV30
CDR3aa: CAWSGAYSNQPQHF

abundance: NA
v_gene: TRBV28
CDR3aa: CASSFRGRFSGNTIYF

abundance: NA
v_gene: TRBV10-3
CDR3aa: CAISGRLGEAGELFF

abundance: NA
v_gene: TRBV19
CDR3aa: CASSAGGSGANVLTF

abundance: NA
v_gene: TRBV7-8
CDR3aa: CASSLAQGVDQPQHF

abundance: NA
v_gene: TRBV13
CDR3aa: CASNRGNTDTQYF

abundance: NA
v_gene: TRBV7-2
CDR3aa: CASSPNRTPPNTEAFF

abundance: once
v_gene: TRBV10-1
CDR3aa: CAPGPRADYGYTF

abundance: NA
v_gene: TRBV7-2
CDR3aa: CASSSLLPGQGGLGTEAFF

abundance: once
v_gene: TRBV18
CDR3aa: CASSPATYDRDGEQYF

abundance: NA
v_gene: TRBV4-2
CDR3aa: CASSQEIGGPNQPQHF